One sample yielded the 21 T cell receptor beta chains listed below, sequenced in a study of cytomegalovirus exposure and HLA in healthy donors. The PCR contained 60 Vbeta and 13 Jbeta primers. Profiling relied on immunoSEQ multiplex PCR, and the TCRdb table lists in-frame clones only, not all of them. The sample records 100,000 to 150,000 clones, 80% being singletons. What was sequenced was PBMCs. The receptors derive from a female donor in good health and CMV-seronegative.

V usage is TRBV7-9 and J usage is TRBJ1-5; possible D gene TRBD1, 5 bases. The CDR3 spans 14 residues. Looked up from germline, CDR1 is SEHNR and CDR2 is FQNEAQ (reference sequence). V was shortened by 1 base and J by 8 bases, with 12 bases between the two germline ends. CDR3 sequence: CASSLGGGGEPQHF. The CDR3 nucleotides are TGTGCCAGCAGCTTAGGCGGGGGAGGAGAGCCCCAGCATTTT.

The chain joins TRBV14 to TRBJ2-7, with D possibly being TRBD1 (6 bases). The CDR3 covers 16 residues. Trimming removed 5 bases at V and 2 bases at J, with 19 bases between. Germline values: CDR1 SGHDN, CDR2 FVKESK. Here the CDR3 reads CASSARTGFATYEQYF. The CDR3 DNA reads as TGTGCCAGCAGCGCGCGAACAGGGTTCGCCACCTACGAGCAGTACTTC.

This clone was observed once. V is TRBV30 and J is TRBJ1-1; the D gene is possibly TRBD1 (5 bases). CDR1 and CDR2 (germline): GTSNPN, SVGIG (reference sequence). CDR3 size: 16 residues. V was cut by 2 bases and J by 0 bases, with 16 bases left in between. The CDR3 nucleotides read TGTGCCTGGAGTCCACCTTTGACAGCACTGAACACTGAAGCTTTCTTT. It specifies CAWSPPLTALNTEAFF.

In its sample, this clone was seen once. The CDR3 reads CASSARDRAPLEQYF. Here the CDR3 DNA reads TGTGCCAGCAGTGCCCGGGACAGGGCCCCACTCGAGCAGTACTTC. J is TRBJ2-7 and V is TRBV6-1; 9 bases match TRBD1. Trimming removed 4 bases from V and 6 bases from J; junction bases left unmatched: 10. The CDR3 is made up of 15 amino acids. Germline CDR1 reads MNHNS; CDR2 reads SASEGT.

This rearrangement joins TRBV7-3 to TRBJ2-1, with 11 bases fitting TRBD2. CDR1 SGHTA and CDR2 FQGTGA come from the germline V gene. The junction had 4 bases not matched to a gene; V was cut back by 1 base and J by 5 bases. The CDR3 totals 16 residues. This CDR3 is CASSLRGTSGHNEQFF. The CDR3 bases are TGTGCCAGCAGCTTAAGGGGGACTAGCGGCCACAATGAGCAGTTCTTC.

CDR3 amino acids: CASSAGAEVREQYF. Here the CDR3 DNA reads TGTGCCAGCAGTGCTGGGGCCGAGGTTCGCGAGCAGTACTTC. The chain has TRBV6-5 and TRBJ2-7; TRBD1 is a possible D gene (5 bases). Germline V lookup: CDR1 MNHEY, CDR2 SVGAGI. There are 14 residues in the CDR3. V was pared by 5 bases and J by 6 bases, with 17 bases between.

The chain couples TRBV21-1 to TRBJ1-1; TRBD1 is taken as the D call from the table, unchecked against the DNA. TRBV21-1 is tagged as a pseudogene. The CDR3 runs 11 residues. The CDR3 protein is CASSKTAEAFF. In nucleotides, the CDR3 is TGTGCCAGCAGCAAGACAGCTGAAGCTTTCTTT.

The V gene is TRBV10-2, the J gene TRBJ1-6, with a tentative D call TRBD1 (6 bases). Trimming took off 3 bases at V and 10 bases at J, with 16 bases between the two ends. The CDR3 spans 15 residues. The germline gives CDR1 WSHSY, CDR2 SAAADI. The CDR3 loop is CASSDTGKSRSPLHF. In nucleotides, the CDR3 is TGCGCCAGCAGTGACACAGGGAAATCAAGGTCACCCCTCCACTTT.

The chain employs TRBV10-3 and TRBJ2-5, with 11 bases fitting TRBD1. Germline V gene sequence: CDR1 ENHRY, CDR2 SYGVKD. V gave up 6 bases and J gave up 5 bases; unmatched junction bases: 8. CDR3 length equals 15 residues. The CDR3 bases are TGTGCCATCAGGTCGGGACAGGGGGTGATCGAGACCCAGTACTTC. Protein sequence: CAIRSGQGVIETQYF.

The rearrangement uses TRBV5-4 and TRBJ2-7; 8 nucleotides match TRBD1. The CDR3 spans 14 residues. CDR1 is SGHNT, CDR2 YYREEE, per germline (reference sequence). V lost 4 bases, J lost 4 bases, and 7 bases stayed unmatched. The CDR3 here is CASSHRTGRYEQYF. DNA of the CDR3: TGTGCCAGCAGCCACAGGACAGGGCGTTACGAGCAGTACTTC.

This clone was counted only a few times. The CDR3 DNA reads as TGTGCCAGCAGTTTGACAGGGGTCACGTACGAGCAGTACTTC. It yields the protein CASSLTGVTYEQYF. This chain joins TRBV28 and TRBJ2-7; 8 positions match TRBD1. V dropped 3 bases and J dropped 4; count of bases not matched to a gene: 5. There are 14 residues in the CDR3. The V gene's germline CDR1 is MDHEN and CDR2 SYDVKM. The whole variable domain, filled in from reference TRBV28 and TRBJ2-7, reads DVKVTQSSRYLVKRTGEKVFLECVQDMDHENMFWYRQDPGLGLRLIYFSYDVKMKEKGDIPEGYSVSREKKERFSLILESASTNQTSMYLCASSLTGVTYEQYFGPGTRLTVT.

The gene calls are TRBV19 and TRBJ1-6; TRBD1 agrees at 7 bases. Trimming at V came to 5 bases and at J to 10 bases, leaving 14 bases not matched to a gene. The CDR3 has 16 amino acids. Per the germline V gene, CDR1 is LNHDA and CDR2 is SQIVND (reference sequence). The CDR3 nucleotides read TGTGCCAGTAGTGCCTTAACAGGGGATCAAGTATCACCCCTCCACTTT. It is translated as CASSALTGDQVSPLHF.

The chain employs TRBV4-2 and TRBJ2-7; D is uncertain. This CDR3 has 13 amino acids. V was cut by 4 bases and J by 3 bases, with 10 bases left in between. CDR1 and CDR2 (germline): LGHNA, YNFKEQ. The CDR3 sequence is CASSPWRNYEQYF. Here the CDR3 DNA reads TGTGCCAGCAGCCCGTGGCGGAACTACGAGCAGTACTTC.

CDR3 residues: CASSQNRDSSYNEQFF. CDR3 bases: TGTGCCAGCAGCCAGAACCGGGACAGCTCCTACAATGAGCAGTTCTTC. The chain combines TRBV7-9 with TRBJ2-1; 7 bases match TRBD1. V lost 5 bases to trimming and J lost 0 bases; unmatched junction nucleotides: 7. CDR3 length: 16 amino acids. Germline V gene sequence: CDR1 SEHNR, CDR2 FQNEAQ (reference sequence).

This clone was detected once. CDR3 in DNA: TGTGCCAGCAGCGCGGGGGGTATAACGTCCGGGGAGCTGTTTTTT. It yields the protein CASSAGGITSGELFF. V is TRBV9 and J is TRBJ2-2; 7 bases line up with TRBD2. The germline V gene has CDR1 SGDLS and CDR2 YYNGEE. The CDR3 has 15 residues. With V trimmed by 3 bases and J by 6 bases, 8 bases remained unmatched.

The chain recombines TRBV28 with TRBJ1-2; 8 positions match TRBD1. This CDR3 contains 14 residues. Germline loops: CDR1 MDHEN, CDR2 SYDVKM. Trimming removed 5 bases from V and 5 bases from J; junction bases left unmatched: 7. The CDR3 reads CASSGADRGYGYTF. The CDR3 bases are TGTGCCAGCAGTGGAGCCGACAGGGGTTATGGCTACACCTTC.

This clone was counted only a few times. J is TRBJ2-7 and V is TRBV5-1, with D maybe TRBD1 (6 bases). The germline CDR1 and CDR2 sequences are SGHRS and YFSETQ. Trimming shortened V by 3 bases and J by 1 base, and 20 bases separated the two germline ends. The CDR3 is 17 amino acids. The CDR3 reads CASSSGFARGGSYEQYF. In nucleotides, the CDR3 is TGCGCCAGCAGCTCTGGATTCGCCAGGGGCGGTTCCTACGAGCAGTACTTC.

CDR3 protein: CASSPTVSNQPQHF. CDR3 sequence (DNA): TGTGCCAGCAGTCCCACAGTTAGCAATCAGCCCCAGCATTTT. The gene calls are TRBV28 and TRBJ1-5, with D uncertain. The V end lost 5 bases, the J end lost 0 bases, and 8 bases lay between the germline ends. The CDR3 loop spans 14 amino acids. Germline values: CDR1 MDHEN, CDR2 SYDVKM. Filled out from reference TRBV28 and TRBJ1-5, the complete variable domain reads DVKVTQSSRYLVKRTGEKVFLECVQDMDHENMFWYRQDPGLGLRLIYFSYDVKMKEKGDIPEGYSVSREKKERFSLILESASTNQTSMYLCASSPTVSNQPQHFGDGTRLSIL.

This rearrangement joins TRBV2 to TRBJ2-5, with 9 bases that match TRBD2. V dropped 4 bases and J dropped 5; count of bases not matched to a gene: 5. Per the germline V gene, CDR1 is SNHLY and CDR2 is FYNNEI. The CDR3 is 14 amino acids. The CDR3 coding sequence is TGTGCCAGCAGTGCGAGCGGGGGGAGGGAGACCCAGTACTTC. The encoded protein is CASSASGGRETQYF.

The chain employs TRBV18 and TRBJ2-7, with 14 nucleotides matching TRBD2. CDR1 and CDR2 (germline): KGHSH, LQKENI. This CDR3 comprises 15 residues. Germline trimming cut 3 bases from V and 6 bases from J; bases unmatched to any gene: 4. The CDR3 spells CASSPGTSGSPEQYF. CDR3 DNA: TGTGCCAGCTCACCGGGGACTAGCGGGAGTCCCGAGCAGTACTTC.

This clone came up a few times. The rearrangement links TRBV4-1 to TRBJ2-5; TRBD2 matches 10 bases. Germline V gives CDR1 MGHRA, CDR2 YSYEKL. The CDR3 consists of 19 residues. V was clipped by 2 bases and J by 4 bases; unmatched bases: 16. The CDR3 sequence: CASSQLQGLAFSAGETQYF. The CDR3 DNA reads TGCGCCAGCAGCCAATTGCAGGGACTAGCGTTTTCAGCGGGAGAGACCCAGTACTTC.